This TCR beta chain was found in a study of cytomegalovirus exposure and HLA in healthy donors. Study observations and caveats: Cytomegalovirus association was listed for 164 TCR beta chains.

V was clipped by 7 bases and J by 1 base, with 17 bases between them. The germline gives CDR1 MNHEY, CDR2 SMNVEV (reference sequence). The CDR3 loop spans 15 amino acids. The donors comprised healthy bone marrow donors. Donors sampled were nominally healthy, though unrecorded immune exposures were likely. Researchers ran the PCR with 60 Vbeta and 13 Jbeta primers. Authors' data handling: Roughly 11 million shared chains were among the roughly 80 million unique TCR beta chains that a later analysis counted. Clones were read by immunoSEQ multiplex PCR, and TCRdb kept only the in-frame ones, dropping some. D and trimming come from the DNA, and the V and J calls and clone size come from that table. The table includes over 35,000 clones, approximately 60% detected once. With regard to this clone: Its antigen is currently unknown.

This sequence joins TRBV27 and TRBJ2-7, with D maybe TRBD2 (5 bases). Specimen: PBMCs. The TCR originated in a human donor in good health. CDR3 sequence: CASKIRRDNSYEQYF. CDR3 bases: TGTGCCAGCAAAATTAGACGGGATAATTCCTACGAGCAGTACTTC.